This T cell receptor (beta chain) emerged from a study of cytotoxic CD8 clonotypes in ibrutinib-treated CLL. The table came from immunoSEQ multiplex PCR; TCRdb's copy has only in-frame clones and leaves some out. This table has around 250,000 clones, roughly 70% appearing once. V was clipped by 4 bases and J by 2 bases; unmatched bases: 5. The length of the CDR3 is 15 residues. Germline CDR1 is SGHRS and CDR2 is YFSETQ. V and J are TRBV5-1 and TRBJ2-1; TRBD2 agrees at 8 bases. This receptor was taken from a human donor with chronic lymphocytic leukemia. The sample here was PBMCs, taken after 24 months of ibrutinib treatment. The CDR3 DNA follows: TGCGCCAGCAGCGTGCGGGAGGCCGCCTACAATGAGCAGTTCTTC. Encoded protein: CASSVREAAYNEQFF.